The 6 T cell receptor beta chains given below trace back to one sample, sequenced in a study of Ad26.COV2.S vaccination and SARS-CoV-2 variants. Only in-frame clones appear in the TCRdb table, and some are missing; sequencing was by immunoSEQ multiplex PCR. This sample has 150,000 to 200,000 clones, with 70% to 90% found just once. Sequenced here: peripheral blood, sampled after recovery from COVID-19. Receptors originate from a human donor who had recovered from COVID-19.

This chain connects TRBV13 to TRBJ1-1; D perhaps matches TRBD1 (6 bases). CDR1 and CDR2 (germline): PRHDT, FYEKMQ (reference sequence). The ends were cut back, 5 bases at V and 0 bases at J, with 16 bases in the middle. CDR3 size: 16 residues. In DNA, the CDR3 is TGTGCCAGCAGCCCCCGGACAGAGAGGCTGAACACTGAAGCTTTCTTT. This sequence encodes CASSPRTERLNTEAFF.

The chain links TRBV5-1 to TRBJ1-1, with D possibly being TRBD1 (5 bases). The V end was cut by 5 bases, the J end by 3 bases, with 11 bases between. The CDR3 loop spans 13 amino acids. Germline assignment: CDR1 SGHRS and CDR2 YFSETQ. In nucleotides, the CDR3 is TGCGCCAGCAGATCATTAGGGGACACTGAAGCTTTCTTT. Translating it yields CASRSLGDTEAFF.

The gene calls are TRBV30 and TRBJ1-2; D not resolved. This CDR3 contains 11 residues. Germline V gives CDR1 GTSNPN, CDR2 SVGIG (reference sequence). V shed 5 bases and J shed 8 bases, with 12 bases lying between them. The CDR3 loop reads CAWLDLWGYTF. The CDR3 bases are TGTGCCTGGCTTGATCTTTGGGGCTACACCTTC.

The CDR3 here is CASSQEEGFLNTEAFF. DNA for the CDR3: TGTGCCAGCAGCCAAGAGGAGGGATTCCTCAACACTGAAGCTTTCTTT. The V call is TRBV14, the J call TRBJ1-1, with no clear D. Germline lookup yields CDR1 SGHDN and CDR2 FVKESK. This CDR3 comprises 16 residues. The V end lost 0 bases, the J end lost 2 bases, and 13 bases lay between the germline ends.

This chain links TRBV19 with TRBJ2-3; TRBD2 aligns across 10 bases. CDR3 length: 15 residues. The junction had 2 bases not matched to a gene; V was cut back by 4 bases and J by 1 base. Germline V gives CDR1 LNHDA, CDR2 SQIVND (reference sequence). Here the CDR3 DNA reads TGTGCCAGTAGTACTAGCGGGGGCCGCACAGATACGCAGTATTTT. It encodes CASSTSGGRTDTQYF.

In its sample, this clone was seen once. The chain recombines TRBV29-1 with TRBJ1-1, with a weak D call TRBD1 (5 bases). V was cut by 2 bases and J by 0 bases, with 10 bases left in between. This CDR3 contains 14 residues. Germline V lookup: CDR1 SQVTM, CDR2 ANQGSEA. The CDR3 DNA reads TGCAGCGTTGAAAAGACAGTAATGAACACTGAAGCTTTCTTT. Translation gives CSVEKTVMNTEAFF.